A selection of T cell receptor beta chains follows, all from one sample in a study of shared clonotypes between healthy human individuals. Here immunoSEQ multiplex PCR was the method, and the copy in TCRdb shows in-frame clones only, minus some. Of hundreds of thousands of clones in the sample, about 74% were seen once. The sample comprised memory CD4+ T cells sorted from blood. The receptors were gathered from a woman aged 25-40 years in good health. Each CDR3 is given with its conserved first and last residue. D genes are given only for firm matches. For some rows the clone size is stated as once, few or many, or as a class when expanded; others skip it.

j_gene | abundance | len | v_gene | d_gene | CDR3nt | CDR3aa
TRBJ1-1 | . | 14 | TRBV7-9 | . | TGTGCCAGCAGCTGGCGGGAAGATAAGTCTGAAGCTTTCTTT | CASSWREDKSEAFF
TRBJ1-3 | few | 17 | TRBV5-1 | TRBD1 | TGCGCCAGCAGCTTTGGACAGGGGATATACTCTGGAAACACCATATATTTT | CASSFGQGIYSGNTIYF
TRBJ2-5 | . | 16 | TRBV4-1 | TRBD1 | TGCGCCAGCAGCCAAGATAAACGGACAGGGCAAGAGACCCAGTACTTC | CASSQDKRTGQETQYF
TRBJ1-4 | . | 14 | TRBV6-6 | TRBD1 | TGTGCCAGCAGTTCGGACAGGCGGAATGAAAAACTGTTTTTT | CASSSDRRNEKLFF
TRBJ1-1 | . | 17 | TRBV19 | TRBD1 | TGTGCCAGTAGAAAGAGGGGTGGGACAGGCCCGAGTTCTGAAGCTTTCTTT | CASRKRGGTGPSSEAFF
TRBJ2-4 | . | 14 | TRBV11-2 | TRBD1 | TGTGCCAGCAGCGGATTACAGGGGTTTGTCATTCAGTACTTC | CASSGLQGFVIQYF
TRBJ2-1 | . | 14 | TRBV11-2 | . | TGTGCCAGCAGCTTTAAGGGAATTTACAATGAGCAGTTCTTC | CASSFKGIYNEQFF
TRBJ2-7 | . | 15 | TRBV5-1 | TRBD1 | TGCGCCAGCAGCTTGGAGCCCCACAGGGGCAACGAGCAGTACTTC | CASSLEPHRGNEQYF
TRBJ2-3 | . | 14 | TRBV10-2 | TRBD2 | TGCGCCAGCCGGACTAGCGGGACCCCAGATACGCAGTATTTT | CASRTSGTPDTQYF
TRBJ2-7 | . | 13 | TRBV7-8 | . | TGTGCCAGCAGCCTCCGGGACCCCACGGAGCAGTACTTC | CASSLRDPTEQYF
TRBJ1-1 | few | 11 | TRBV15 | . | TGTGCCACCTTGGGGGGTGCTGAAGCTTTCTTT | CATLGGAEAFF
TRBJ2-7 | . | 17 | TRBV5-1 | TRBD2 | TGCGCCAGCAGCTTGTTTAGCGGGAGGTCGGGGGCCTACGAGCAGTACTTC | CASSLFSGRSGAYEQYF
TRBJ1-1 | . | 14 | TRBV6-1 | . | TGTGCCAGCATTACGGGCTGGGCTAACACTGAAGCTTTCTTT | CASITGWANTEAFF
TRBJ2-1 | . | 17 | TRBV9 | . | TGTGCCAGCAGCGTTTGGGGGGACTCTCAATCCTACAATGAGCAGTTCTTC | CASSVWGDSQSYNEQFF
TRBJ2-1 | . | 14 | TRBV9 | . | TGTGCCAGCAGCGTGGGGCCGGATAACAATGAGCAGTTCTTC | CASSVGPDNNEQFF
TRBJ2-3 | . | 14 | TRBV11-2 | . | TGTGCCAGCAGCCCCCGGGGTGGAGGGTCTAAGCAGTATTTT | CASSPRGGGSKQYF
TRBJ1-1 | . | 15 | TRBV10-2 | TRBD1 | TGCGCCAGCAGTGAGCCGTGGACAGGGAACACTGAAGCTTTCTTT | CASSEPWTGNTEAFF
TRBJ1-1 | . | 14 | TRBV5-1 | . | TGCGCCAGCCGCGGCCTACGGATGAACACTGAAGCTTTCTTT | CASRGLRMNTEAFF
TRBJ1-1 | . | 12 | TRBV5-6 | . | TGTGCCAGCAGCTTGTGGAACACTGAAGCTTTCTTT | CASSLWNTEAFF
TRBJ2-7 | . | 15 | TRBV27 | TRBD2 | TGTGCCAGCAGTGGCGGGATTGGCGGGAGAATGGACCAGTACTTC | CASSGGIGGRMDQYF
TRBJ1-3 | many | 14 | TRBV5-1 | TRBD1 | TGCGCCAGCAGCCCCGGGACAGCTGGAAACACCATATATTTT | CASSPGTAGNTIYF
TRBJ2-2 | few | 14 | TRBV7-2 | . | TGTGCCAGCAGCTTAGCGGGAGTCGGCGGGGAGCTGTTTTTT | CASSLAGVGGELFF
TRBJ1-1 | . | 13 | TRBV9 | . | TGTGCCAGCAGCGTAGTCGACGCATATGAAGCTTTCTTT | CASSVVDAYEAFF
TRBJ1-1 | . | 12 | TRBV2 | . | TGTGCCAGCAGCCGCTCCCACACTGAAGCTTTCTTT | CASSRSHTEAFF
TRBJ2-1 | . | 17 | TRBV27 | TRBD2 | TGTGCCAGCAGTCCCTACAGACTAGCGGGAGTGGGGAATGAGCAGTTCTTC | CASSPYRLAGVGNEQFF
TRBJ2-1 | . | 15 | TRBV30 | TRBD2 | TGTGCCTGGAGTGCCGGACTAGCGGGAGGACATGAGCAGTTCTTC | CAWSAGLAGGHEQFF
TRBJ2-7 | . | 14 | TRBV5-6 | . | TGTGCCAGCAGCTTGGAAGTGCCTCCCTACGAGCAGTACTTC | CASSLEVPPYEQYF
TRBJ2-7 | few | 16 | TRBV7-2 | TRBD2 | TGTGCCAGCAGCCACCAACTAGCGGGGGCGACCTACGAGCAGTACTTC | CASSHQLAGATYEQYF
TRBJ1-3 | . | 12 | TRBV6-6 | . | TGTGCCAGCAGTCCCCGGGGAGACACCATATATTTT | CASSPRGDTIYF
TRBJ2-1 | . | 15 | TRBV15 | . | TGTGCCACCAGCAGAGAGGTAGGCTCCTACAATGAGCAGTTCTTC | CATSREVGSYNEQFF
TRBJ1-1 | . | 16 | TRBV4-1 | . | TGCGCCAGCAGCCAAGGGTATCGGGGGGTTAACACTGAAGCTTTCTTT | CASSQGYRGVNTEAFF
TRBJ1-5 | few | 13 | TRBV2 | . | TGTGCCAGCAGTGAAACAGAAGATCAGCCCCAGCATTTT | CASSETEDQPQHF
TRBJ2-2 | once | 16 | TRBV19 | TRBD1 | TGTGCCAGTAGACAACAAACAGGGGCAGGCACCGGGGAGCTGTTTTTT | CASRQQTGAGTGELFF
TRBJ2-6 | . | 14 | TRBV28 | . | TGTGCCAGCAGCCCACGTCCTGGGGCCAACGTCCTGACTTTC | CASSPRPGANVLTF
TRBJ2-3 | . | 16 | TRBV10-3 | . | TGTGCCATCAGTGAGTCTATAGCGGTTAGCACAGATACGCAGTATTTT | CAISESIAVSTDTQYF
TRBJ2-5 | . | 11 | TRBV20-1 | . | TGCAGTGGACGGGAGAGAGAGACCCAGTACTTC | CSGRERETQYF
TRBJ1-4 | . | 17 | TRBV25-1 | TRBD1 | TGTGCCAGCAGTGATTTCGGACAGGCCACCTTCAGGGAAAAACTGTTTTTT | CASSDFGQATFREKLFF
TRBJ1-2 | . | 14 | TRBV28 | TRBD1 | TGTGCCAGCAGACGGACAGGGGGCGTCTATGGCTACACCTTC | CASRRTGGVYGYTF
TRBJ1-1 | . | 15 | TRBV4-2 | . | TGTGCCAGCAGCCAAGAGTTTCGGAGGTCCACTGAAGCTTTCTTT | CASSQEFRRSTEAFF
TRBJ2-7 | . | 13 | TRBV30 | . | TGTGCCTGGAAGAAAGGGGGAGAGGTCGAGCAGTACTTC | CAWKKGGEVEQYF
TRBJ1-6 | . | 14 | TRBV7-8 | TRBD1 | TGTGCCAGCAGCAAGACAGGGGATAATTCACCCCTCCACTTT | CASSKTGDNSPLHF
TRBJ1-1 | . | 18 | TRBV27 | . | TGTGCCAGCAGGATCACAAGGGGGGGCCCGCATATGAACACTGAAGCTTTCTTT | CASRITRGGPHMNTEAFF
TRBJ2-7 | once | 12 | TRBV30 | . | TGTGCCTGGGCTGTAGGATCCTACGAGCAGTACTTC | CAWAVGSYEQYF
TRBJ2-2 | . | 14 | TRBV5-1 | TRBD1 | TGCGCCAGCTTTCGGGACAGTAACACCGGGGAGCTGTTTTTT | CASFRDSNTGELFF
TRBJ2-1 | . | 12 | TRBV7-8 | TRBD2 | TGTGCCAGCAGTACTAGCGGAACGGGGCAGTTCTTC | CASSTSGTGQFF
TRBJ1-1 | . | 16 | TRBV2 | TRBD1 | TGTGCCAGCAGTGGAGACGACAGGGGCCTGGACACTGAAGCTTTCTTT | CASSGDDRGLDTEAFF
TRBJ1-5 | . | 14 | TRBV2 | . | TGTGCCAGCAGTGAAGTAACAAGCAATCAGCCCCAGCATTTT | CASSEVTSNQPQHF
TRBJ2-5 | few | 16 | TRBV11-2 | . | TGTGCCAGCAGCCCCCCGGCCCGGACGGGGAGGGAGACCCAGTACTTC | CASSPPARTGRETQYF
TRBJ2-5 | . | 13 | TRBV25-1 | . | TGTGCCAGCCAGAGGGGAAACCAAGAGACCCAGTACTTC | CASQRGNQETQYF
TRBJ2-7 | . | 13 | TRBV6-1 | TRBD1 | TGTGCCAGCACGGGGACAGGTGGCCACGAGCAGTACTTC | CASTGTGGHEQYF
TRBJ2-7 | . | 12 | TRBV7-6 | . | TGTGCCAGCAGCTCCAGATCCATCGAGCAGTACTTC | CASSSRSIEQYF
TRBJ1-1 | . | 13 | TRBV2 | . | TGTGCCAGCAGTACAGACGGAGTCACTGAAGCTTTCTTT | CASSTDGVTEAFF
TRBJ2-1 | few | 11 | TRBV19 | . | TGTGCCAGTAGAGGGTACAATGAGCAGTTCTTC | CASRGYNEQFF